Here is one TCR beta chain with its context. No antigen is known for it. The germline CDR1 and CDR2 sequences are MNHNY and SVGAGI (reference sequence). V lost 11 bases to trimming and J lost 12 bases, with 8 bases between them. CDR3 size: 8 residues. The table came from immunoSEQ multiplex PCR; TCRdb's copy has only in-frame clones and leaves some out. Here the sample spans some 69,000 clones, almost 90% being singletons. The data were obtained in a study of OX40 agonist ivuxolimab in advanced cancers. Across the whole study: The drug used for patients, ivuxolimab, was an agonistic anti-OX40 (CD134) antibody. Overall study results and limits: Expanded peripheral T cell antigen specificity was not determined.

The rearrangement uses TRBV6-6 and TRBJ2-1; the D call may be TRBD1 or TRBD2 (5 bases each). The sequence was obtained from an adult with an advanced solid tumor such as melanoma, head and neck, liver or kidney cancer. This sample comprised CD4+ or CD8+ T cells sorted from blood, obtained in a trial of the OX40 agonist ivuxolimab. The CDR3 is CAHGAQFF. In DNA, the CDR3 is TGTGCCCACGGGGCGCAGTTCTTC.